The rows below give T cell receptor beta chains drawn from one sample of a study of T-cell memory formation after mild COVID-19. TCRdb reprocessed the 5' RACE reads via MiXCR and lists one record per CDR3 protein. The sample lists under 250,000 distinct CDR3 sequences; around a tenth were seen once. Sequencing was done on a sample of PBMCs or a T cell subset sorted from them (not recorded which). The receptor source for this set is a man younger than 30 who had mild COVID-19 (a few samples of this study predate the infection). Cell type and time point are not known. The CDR3 runs from the conserved cysteine through the conserved F or W. A D gene is named only where the DNA matches it firmly. Size values are once, few and many counts, or a class for expanded clones, and some rows have none.

TRBJ2-2 NA TRBV15 few CATSVHRTGTGELFF TGTGCCACCAGCGTCCACAGGACTGGGACCGGGGAGCTGTTTTTT
TRBJ1-6 NA TRBV4-1 many CASSSGPDSPLHF TGCGCCAGCAGCAGCGGTCCAGACTCACCCCTCCACTTT
TRBJ1-1 NA TRBV4-3 few CASSQEPSRNTEAFF TGCGCCAGCAGCCAAGAACCATCAAGGAACACTGAAGCTTTCTTT
TRBJ2-7 NA TRBV4-3 few CASSPGKGYEQYF TGCGCCAGCAGCCCAGGGAAGGGATACGAGCAGTACTTC
TRBJ2-3 NA TRBV6-4 NA CASSARGSTDTQYF TGTGCCAGCAGTGCCCGGGGTAGCACAGATACGCAGTATTTT
TRBJ1-1 NA TRBV11-2 NA CASSLLEGVGVAFF TGTGCCAGCAGCTTACTCGAGGGCGTGGGGGTAGCTTTCTTT
TRBJ2-7 NA TRBV5-1 NA CASSLNQGYSYEQYF TGCGCCAGCAGCTTGAATCAGGGCTACTCCTACGAGCAGTACTTC
TRBJ2-1 NA TRBV6-6 many CASSYNEQFF TGCGCCAGCAGCTACAATGAGCAGTTCTTC
TRBJ2-3 NA TRBV7-2 NA CASSLRVQSTDTQYF TGTGCCAGCAGCTTAAGGGTCCAGAGCACAGATACGCAGTATTTT
TRBJ2-1 TRBD2 TRBV4-1 NA CASSHRQGLAGGPGNEQFF TGCGCCAGCAGCCACCGCCAGGGACTAGCGGGGGGGCCGGGGAATGAGCAGTTCTTC
TRBJ2-1 NA TRBV28 NA CASSFGGREANEQFF TGTGCCAGCAGTTTTGGGGGACGCGAGGCCAATGAGCAGTTCTTC
TRBJ2-3 TRBD2 TRBV29-1 NA CSVEGGLAGTSDTQYF TGCAGCGTTGAAGGGGGACTAGCGGGGACCTCAGATACGCAGTATTTT
TRBJ2-3 NA TRBV12-3/TRBV12-4 NA CASSGKGTSTDTQYF TGTGCCAGCAGTGGGAAAGGGACTAGCACAGATACGCAGTATTTT
TRBJ2-1 NA TRBV21-1 few CASIQIRVVNF TGTGCCAGCATCCAAATCAGGGTTGTGAACTTC
TRBJ2-3 NA TRBV6-1 NA CASSRDPYTDTQYF TGTGCCAGCAGCAGGGACCCATACACAGATACGCAGTATTTT
TRBJ1-6 NA TRBV7-6 NA CASSLEANNSPLHF TGTGCCAGCAGCTTAGAGGCTAATAATTCACCCCTCCACTTT
TRBJ2-1 NA TRBV7-9 NA CASSLAGLWSAAYNEQFF TGTGCCAGCAGCTTAGCGGGTCTCTGGTCGGCGGCCTACAATGAGCAGTTCTTC
TRBJ1-1 NA TRBV3-1 NA CASRDVGSFAEAFF TGTGCCAGCAGGGACGTAGGGAGTTTCGCTGAAGCTTTCTTT
TRBJ2-2 TRBD2 TRBV18 few CASSPTSGGNTGELFF TGTGCCAGCTCACCTACTAGCGGGGGAAACACCGGGGAGCTGTTTTTT
TRBJ2-1 NA TRBV5-4 NA CASSSDSGSYNEQFF TGTGCCAGCAGCTCCGATTCGGGCTCCTACAATGAGCAGTTCTTC
TRBJ2-7 NA TRBV7-8 few CASSLENRANEQYF TGTGCCAGCAGCTTAGAGAACAGGGCCAACGAGCAGTACTTC
TRBJ2-5 NA TRBV20-1 few CSASGPTSGETQYF TGCAGTGCTAGCGGGCCCACCAGCGGTGAGACCCAGTACTTC
TRBJ1-1 NA TRBV19 NA CASRLRGQAEAFF TGTGCCAGTCGACTCCGGGGGCAAGCTGAAGCTTTCTTT
TRBJ2-6 NA TRBV5-1 many CASSLVTDPANVLTF TGCGCCAGCAGCTTGGTAACCGACCCGGCCAACGTCCTGACTTTC
TRBJ2-5 TRBD2 TRBV20-1 many CSARVGRVTETQYF TGCAGTGCTAGAGTTGGGAGGGTCACAGAGACCCAGTACTTC
TRBJ2-4 NA TRBV5-1 NA CASSYPGDDIQYF TGCGCCAGCAGCTATCCTGGTGATGACATTCAGTACTTC
TRBJ2-6 NA TRBV4-3 NA CASSQERVGANVLTF TGCGCCAGCAGCCAAGAGCGAGTAGGGGCCAACGTCCTGACTTTC
TRBJ2-2 NA TRBV20-1 few CSARGGRVTGELFF TGCAGTGCTAGAGGGGGGAGAGTCACCGGGGAGCTGTTTTTT
TRBJ2-7 TRBD2 TRBV20-1 NA CSASGRSGASSYEQYF TGCAGTGCTAGCGGCCGAAGCGGGGCGTCCTCCTACGAGCAGTACTTC
TRBJ1-4 NA TRBV25-1 NA CASSEFKGIYGEKLFF TGTGCCAGCAGTGAATTCAAGGGAATATATGGCGAAAAACTGTTTTTT
TRBJ1-3 NA TRBV12-3/TRBV12-4 NA CASSLSGIEDTIYF TGTGCCAGCAGTTTATCGGGGATCGAGGACACCATATATTTT
TRBJ1-4 TRBD1 TRBV6-5 few CASSYLTGAEKLFF TGTGCCAGCAGTTACCTTACAGGGGCGGAAAAACTGTTTTTT
TRBJ2-1 NA TRBV20-1 few CSATRLSSYNEQFF TGCAGTGCTACTAGGCTCAGCTCCTACAATGAGCAGTTCTTC
TRBJ2-2 NA TRBV7-9 many CASSLGPGELFF TGTGCCAGCAGCTTAGGCCCCGGGGAGCTGTTTTTT
TRBJ2-1 TRBD1 TRBV6-6 many CASSRQGSNEQFF TGTGCCAGCAGCCGACAGGGTAGCAATGAGCAGTTCTTC
TRBJ1-2 NA TRBV3-1 few CASRGRTNYGYTF TGTGCCAGCCGAGGGAGGACTAACTATGGCTACACCTTC
TRBJ2-3 NA TRBV10-3 NA CATLDTSTDTQYF TGTGCCACACTCGACACGAGCACAGATACGCAGTATTTT
TRBJ2-1 TRBD2 TRBV7-2 NA CASSPKAGPEQFF TGTGCCAGCAGCCCCAAAGCGGGGCCTGAGCAGTTCTTC
TRBJ1-1 NA TRBV7-2 NA CAGGEAVAFF TGTGCCGGGGGGGAGGCAGTAGCTTTCTTT
TRBJ1-2 NA TRBV6-1 few CASSGTPGTVSGYTF TGTGCCAGCAGTGGGACGCCAGGGACGGTCTCTGGCTACACCTTC
TRBJ2-3 TRBD2 TRBV5-1 NA CASTSWLAGATDTQYF TGCGCCAGCACCTCCTGGCTAGCGGGGGCCACAGATACGCAGTATTTT
TRBJ2-3 TRBD1 TRBV12-3/TRBV12-4 many CASSLAGRGSADTQYF TGTGCCAGCAGTTTAGCAGGCAGGGGGAGCGCAGATACGCAGTATTTT
TRBJ1-4 NA TRBV18 few CASSPTGNEKLFF TGTGCCAGCTCACCAACGGGGAATGAAAAACTGTTTTTT
TRBJ1-1 NA TRBV6-5 many CASSYGRETEAFF TGTGCCAGCAGTTACGGCAGGGAGACTGAAGCTTTCTTT
TRBJ2-7 TRBD2 TRBV6-5 few CASSYSPSGGAAYYEQYF TGTGCCAGCAGTTACTCGCCTAGCGGGGGGGCCGCTTACTACGAGCAGTACTTC
TRBJ1-6 TRBD1 TRBV20-1 few CSARATGAVPPLHF TGCAGTGCTAGGGCGACAGGGGCCGTGCCACCCCTCCACTTT
TRBJ2-2 TRBD1 TRBV24-1 few CATSDSLGTGSTGELFF TGTGCCACCAGTGATTCGTTGGGGACAGGATCCACCGGGGAGCTGTTTTTT
TRBJ2-7 NA TRBV7-9 NA CASSSPPGSYEQYF TGTGCCAGCAGTTCCCCCCCCGGGTCATACGAGCAGTACTTC
TRBJ2-3 NA TRBV6-5 NA CASSYRVPDTQYF TGTGCCAGCAGTTACCGGGTTCCAGATACGCAGTATTTT
TRBJ2-4 NA TRBV12-3/TRBV12-4 many CASSTPQGRSGIQYF TGTGCCAGCAGTACCCCTCAGGGCAGATCAGGCATTCAGTACTTC
TRBJ2-1 TRBD1 TRBV7-9 NA CASSSIHRGHEQFF TGTGCCAGCAGCTCAATCCACAGGGGTCATGAGCAGTTCTTC
TRBJ1-1 TRBD1 TRBV30 NA CACWDRGTEAFF TGTGCCTGTTGGGACAGGGGCACTGAAGCTTTCTTT
TRBJ2-3 NA TRBV7-2 NA CASSLVGGANTDTQYF TGTGCCAGCAGCTTAGTGGGCGGGGCGAACACAGATACGCAGTATTTT
TRBJ1-1 NA TRBV5-1 NA CASSLLGLGTEAFF TGCGCCAGCAGCTTGCTCGGACTCGGCACTGAAGCTTTCTTT
TRBJ2-3 TRBD2 TRBV4-3 NA CASSQGWTSGGADTQYF TGCGCCAGCAGCCAAGGCTGGACTAGCGGGGGCGCAGATACGCAGTATTTT
TRBJ1-1 TRBD1 TRBV11-2 few CASSAADRVTEAFF TGTGCCAGCAGCGCCGCGGACAGGGTCACTGAAGCTTTCTTT
TRBJ2-7 NA TRBV29-1 NA CSALGPYEQYF TGCAGCGCCCTGGGACCCTACGAGCAGTACTTC
TRBJ2-1 TRBD1 TRBV20-1 NA CSARGTGGGNEQFF TGCAGTGCTAGAGGGACAGGGGGCGGGAATGAGCAGTTCTTC
TRBJ1-1 TRBD1 TRBV5-1 few CASSFSRGRNTEAFF TGCGCCAGCAGCTTCAGCAGGGGGCGGAACACTGAAGCTTTCTTT